One sample yielded the 22 T cell receptor beta chains listed below, sequenced in a study of shared clonotypes between healthy human individuals. TCRdb's table, derived via immunoSEQ multiplex PCR, lists solely in-frame clones and lacks some. The table has more than 500,000 clones, approximately 95% seen once. The sample taken for sequencing was naive CD4+ T cells sorted from blood. Subset specified: CD45RA+ positively selected. The receptor source for this set is a woman in her thirties in good health.

The CDR3 loop is CASSFRRSSTDTQYF. The CDR3 DNA sequence: TGTGCCAGCAGCTTTCGGCGGTCTAGCACAGATACGCAGTATTTT. The chain employs TRBV7-9 and TRBJ2-3, with no clear D. Germline values: CDR1 SEHNR, CDR2 FQNEAQ (reference sequence). The V end lost 3 bases, the J end lost 0 bases, and 10 bases lay between the germline ends. The CDR3 spans 15 residues.

J is TRBJ1-1 and V is TRBV19; D is uncertain. The CDR3 consists of 14 residues. The germline gives CDR1 LNHDA, CDR2 SQIVND (reference sequence). Trimming shortened V by 3 bases and J by 0 bases, and 8 bases separated the two germline ends. The CDR3 loop reads CASSISGMNTEAFF. The CDR3 coding sequence is TGTGCCAGTAGTATCTCAGGTATGAACACTGAAGCTTTCTTT.

This rearrangement joins TRBV27 to TRBJ1-1; tentatively, D is TRBD1 (5 bases). CDR3 size: 15 residues. The V end lost 3 bases, the J end lost 1 base, and 12 bases lay between the germline ends. Germline CDR1 MNHEY, CDR2 SMNVEV (reference sequence). CDR3 region: CASSFRGTGNTEAFF. The CDR3 DNA reads as TGTGCCAGCAGTTTCAGAGGGACGGGGAACACTGAAGCTTTCTTT.

The V gene is TRBV6-5, the J gene TRBJ1-4; possibly TRBD1 for D (5 bases). Trimming took off 0 bases at V and 7 bases at J, with 12 bases between the two ends. CDR3 size: 15 residues. CDR1 is MNHEY and CDR2 is SVGAGI in the germline V gene. CDR3 DNA sequence: TGTGCCAGCAGTTACTCTAGCCAGGGTAGTGAAAAACTGTTTTTT. Residues: CASSYSSQGSEKLFF.

The V call is TRBV15, the J call TRBJ2-7; possibly TRBD1 for D (6 bases). From germline, CDR1 is LNHNV and CDR2 YYDKDF (reference sequence). This CDR3 region has 13 residues. The germline V and J ends were trimmed by 5 bases and 3 bases, with 11 bases remaining between them. CDR3 bases: TGTGCCACCAGCCCCCGACAGGTCTACGAGCAGTACTTC. This encodes CATSPRQVYEQYF.

This clone was observed a few times. The chain employs TRBV29-1 and TRBJ1-1, with D possibly matching TRBD1 (6 bases). Trimming took off 7 bases at V and 0 bases at J, with 9 bases between the two ends. Germline values: CDR1 SQVTM, CDR2 ANQGSEA. CDR3 length: 12 amino acids. The CDR3 loop reads CSARDMNTEAFF. The DNA of the CDR3 is TGCAGCGCCCGGGACATGAACACTGAAGCTTTCTTT.

The rearrangement joins TRBV7-3 to TRBJ2-2, with a weak D call TRBD1 (5 bases). CDR3 length equals 14 residues. The V end was cut by 5 bases, the J end by 1 base, with 8 bases between. Germline CDR1 and CDR2: SGHTA and FQGTGA. The CDR3, as DNA: TGTGCCAGCAGCCCCGGACAGAACACCGGGGAGCTGTTTTTT. Amino acid sequence: CASSPGQNTGELFF.

V gene TRBV6-5 combines with J gene TRBJ1-2, with 7 bases fitting TRBD1. The junction had 10 bases not matched to a gene; V was cut back by 6 bases and J by 3 bases. The CDR3 loop spans 15 amino acids. CDR1 is MNHEY and CDR2 is SVGAGI in the germline V gene. The CDR3 DNA reads TGTGCCAGCAGGAAGGAGGGGGCGGAGGACTATGGCTACACCTTC. Its translation is CASRKEGAEDYGYTF.

A note on this clone: Within the sample, other DNA sequences also encode this same CDR3. The rearrangement links TRBV7-9 to TRBJ2-7; tentatively, D is TRBD2 (6 bases). V was pared by 0 bases and J by 0 bases, with 6 bases between. Germline-derived CDR1 and CDR2 are SEHNR and FQNEAQ (reference sequence). This CDR3 spans 14 amino acids. The CDR3 nucleotides read TGTGCCAGCAGCTTAGCGGGACTCTCCTACGAGCAGTACTTC. It codes for CASSLAGLSYEQYF.

This clone came up once. The chain combines TRBV18 with TRBJ2-2; D may match TRBD1 or TRBD2 (5 bases each). This CDR3 is built from 15 residues. Germline V CDR1 and CDR2: KGHSH, LQKENI. V shed 3 bases and J shed 2 bases, with 10 bases lying between them. The DNA for the CDR3 is TGTGCCAGCTCACCGGGGGTAGCAAACACCGGGGAGCTGTTTTTT. Its translation is CASSPGVANTGELFF.

This rearrangement joins TRBV11-2 to TRBJ1-2; 10 bases match TRBD1. J lost 7 bases, V lost 4 bases, and 12 bases had no gene match. Germline assignment: CDR1 SGHAT and CDR2 FQNNGV. This CDR3 contains 16 residues. The CDR3 here is CASSSPRTGGSSGYTF. The DNA of the CDR3 is TGTGCCAGCAGCTCCCCTCGGACAGGGGGATCTTCTGGCTACACCTTC.

This clone was seen just once. The CDR3 nucleotides are TGCGCCAGCAGCCCAGCGGGAGTGATCGGCATTCAGTACTTC. Translated, it gives CASSPAGVIGIQYF. The genes are TRBV5-1 and TRBJ2-4; 8 nucleotides match TRBD2. This CDR3 is built from 14 residues. Germline trimming cut 4 bases from V and 9 bases from J; bases unmatched to any gene: 9. Germline V gene sequence: CDR1 SGHRS, CDR2 YFSETQ.

V gene TRBV7-2 combines with J gene TRBJ2-7; 10 nucleotides align to TRBD1. The CDR3 loop spans 15 amino acids. V lost 5 bases to trimming and J lost 2 bases; unmatched junction nucleotides: 6. Looked up from germline, CDR1 is SGHTA and CDR2 is FQGNSA. DNA for the CDR3: TGTGCCAGCAGCCGACAGGGGGCAACACCCTACGAGCAGTACTTC. Its translation: CASSRQGATPYEQYF.

The chain employs TRBV19 and TRBJ2-5; tentative D call: TRBD2 (7 bases). Germline CDR1 is LNHDA and CDR2 is SQIVND (reference sequence). The CDR3 extends over 15 amino acids. Trimming left V 1 base short and J 3 bases short, with 12 bases between. The CDR3 nucleotides read TGTGCCAGTAGTATAGTAGGGGGAGGGGAAGAGACCCAGTACTTC. Translating gives CASSIVGGGEETQYF.

The genes are TRBV6-5 and TRBJ1-1, with no clear D. Deletions cut 2 bases from V and 3 bases from J, with 10 bases between. The CDR3 totals 14 residues. CDR1 and CDR2 (germline): MNHEY, SVGAGI. The CDR3 spells CASSYRVVDTEAFF. Here the CDR3 DNA reads TGTGCCAGCAGTTACCGGGTGGTAGACACTGAAGCTTTCTTT.

This clone showed up just once. The V call is TRBV5-1, the J call TRBJ1-4; the D gene is possibly TRBD1 (6 bases). Germline V gene lookup returns CDR1 SGHRS and CDR2 YFSETQ. The ends were cut back, 4 bases at V and 8 bases at J, with 12 bases in the middle. The CDR3 totals 13 residues. Here the CDR3 DNA reads TGCGCCAGCAGCGGGGGACAAAACGAAAAACTGTTTTTT. Its protein is CASSGGQNEKLFF.

This chain connects TRBV5-6 to TRBJ2-7; TRBD2 aligns across 10 bases. The CDR3 is made up of 15 amino acids. Germline CDR1 and CDR2: SGHDT and YYEEEE. V shed 4 bases and J 1 base; nucleotides not matched to a gene: 5. In DNA form, the CDR3 reads TGTGCCAGCAGCGGAACGGGACTAGCGTCCTACGAGCAGTACTTC. Residues: CASSGTGLASYEQYF.

V and J are TRBV2 and TRBJ1-2, with a tentative D call TRBD1 (5 bases). Looked up from germline, CDR1 is SNHLY and CDR2 is FYNNEI. Deletions cut 7 bases from V and 4 bases from J, with 10 bases between. The CDR3 is 12 residues long. CDR3 region: CASISGTYGYTF. In DNA, the CDR3 is TGTGCCAGCATATCCGGGACCTATGGCTACACCTTC.

This chain uses TRBV28 with TRBJ2-2; D not resolved. The CDR3 totals 13 residues. Germline-derived CDR1 and CDR2 are MDHEN and SYDVKM. The V end was cut by 5 bases, the J end by 4 bases, with 8 bases between. The CDR3 DNA follows: TGTGCCAGCAGTAAAGAAATCACCGGGGAGCTGTTTTTT. Protein sequence: CASSKEITGELFF.

The chain uses TRBV11-3 and TRBJ1-3; D ambiguous. The CDR3 length is 14 residues. Trimming took 5 bases from V and 2 from J, leaving 10 bases between them. Germline-derived CDR1 and CDR2 are SGHNT and YENEEA. For the CDR3, the DNA is TGTGCCAGCAGCGCAGGCTCTCCTGGAAACACCATATATTTT. Translating it yields CASSAGSPGNTIYF.

The CDR3 DNA follows: TGTGCCAGCAGCGTAGCGGGAGTTACCGGGGAGCTGTTTTTT. The encoded protein is CASSVAGVTGELFF. This chain connects TRBV5-6 to TRBJ2-2; TRBD2 aligns across 9 bases. Germline V lookup: CDR1 SGHDT, CDR2 YYEEEE. The CDR3 consists of 14 residues. Trimming took 4 bases from V and 5 from J; bases not matched to a gene: 3.

The J gene is TRBJ1-5, the V gene TRBV28, with D hard to call. The V gene lost 3 bases and the J gene lost 3 bases, with 9 bases spanning the gap. There are 14 residues in the CDR3. The germline CDR1 and CDR2 sequences are MDHEN and SYDVKM. The CDR3 spells CASSFTSNNQPQHF. CDR3 nucleotide sequence: TGTGCCAGCAGTTTTACGAGCAACAATCAGCCCCAGCATTTT.